The clone carrying this T cell receptor beta chain has a handful of counts. This sample was taken from a study of T cells after yellow fever vaccination. TCRdb processed the 5' RACE reads anew with MiXCR; each CDR3 protein has one entry. Of approximately 300,000 distinct CDR3 sequences in the sample, around 7% were seen once. CDR1 and CDR2 (germline): MGHRA, YSYEKL. This CDR3 is built from 14 residues. Trimming left V 4 bases short and J 4 bases short, with 13 bases between. The TCR sequence derives from a man aged 18 to 29 who received the YFV17D yellow fever vaccine. The sample in question was PBMCs, obtained roughly 47 days after the first yellow fever vaccination. The chain combines TRBV4-1 with TRBJ1-1; D may be TRBD1 (5 bases). The CDR3 region is CASSPPRGTTEAFF. DNA for the CDR3: TGCGCCAGCAGCCCACCCCGGGGGACCACTGAAGCTTTCTTT.